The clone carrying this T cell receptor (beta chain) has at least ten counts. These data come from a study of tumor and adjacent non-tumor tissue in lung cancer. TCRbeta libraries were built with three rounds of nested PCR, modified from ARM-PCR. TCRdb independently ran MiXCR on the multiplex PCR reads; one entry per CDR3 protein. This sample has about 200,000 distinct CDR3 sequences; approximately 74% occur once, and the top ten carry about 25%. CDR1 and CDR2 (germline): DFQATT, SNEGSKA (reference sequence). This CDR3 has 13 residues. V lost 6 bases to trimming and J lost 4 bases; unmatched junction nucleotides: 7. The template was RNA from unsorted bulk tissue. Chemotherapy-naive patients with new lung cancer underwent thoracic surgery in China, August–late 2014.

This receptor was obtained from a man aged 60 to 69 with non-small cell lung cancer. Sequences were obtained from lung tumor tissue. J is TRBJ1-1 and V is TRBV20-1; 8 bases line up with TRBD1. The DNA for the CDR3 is TGCAGTGCCAGACAGGGGTTGAGCACTGAAGCTTTCTTT. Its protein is CSARQGLSTEAFF.